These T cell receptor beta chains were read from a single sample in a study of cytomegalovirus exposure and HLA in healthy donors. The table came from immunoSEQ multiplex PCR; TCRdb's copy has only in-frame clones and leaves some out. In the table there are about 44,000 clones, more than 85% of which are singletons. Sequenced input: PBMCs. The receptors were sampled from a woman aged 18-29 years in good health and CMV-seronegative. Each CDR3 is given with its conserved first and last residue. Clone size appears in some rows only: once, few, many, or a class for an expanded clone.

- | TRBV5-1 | CASSPQGAQIMKTQYF
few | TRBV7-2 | CASSSGTSGRLGIQYF
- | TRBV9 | CASSPRTGYGYTF
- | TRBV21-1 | CASSKRPRGGPPTDTQYF
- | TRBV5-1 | CASSLVAGLTPGELFF
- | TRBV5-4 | CASSNQGAPPLEQYF
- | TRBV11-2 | CASSLNGRRANVLTF
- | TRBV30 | CAWSVYVTDTQYF
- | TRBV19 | CASSSQGNSYEQYF
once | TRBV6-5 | CASRAGLARDGYTF
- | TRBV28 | CASSSFTGANVLTF
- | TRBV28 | CASSSGYNSPLHF
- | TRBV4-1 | CASSRRLPGQVKFSDNSPLHF
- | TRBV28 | CASSRTGMAAFF
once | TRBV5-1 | CASSPWRAGGPGNEQFF
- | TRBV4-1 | CASSQDLRSYEQYF
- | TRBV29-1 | CSVQKITGDTQYF
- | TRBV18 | CASSPRRQVNTEAFF
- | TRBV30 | CACKGLAGRPGVEEQYF
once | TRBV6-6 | CASSQGQGSSYGYTF
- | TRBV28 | CASSQTGTGIYNEQFF
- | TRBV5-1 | CASSLESGQYYEQYF
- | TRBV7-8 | CASTNLRNSGNTIYF
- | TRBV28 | CASSLGGGLVYEQYF
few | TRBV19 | CASSIDQGFNQPQHF
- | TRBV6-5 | CASSWGRLDTGELFF
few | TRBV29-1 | CSAAGTGVDETGELFF
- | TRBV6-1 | CASSEYVTSGKTGELFF
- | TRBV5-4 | CASSQPAGGGNEQFF
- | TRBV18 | CASSTTRGTSGVLTDTQYF
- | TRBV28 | CASSPGQVSGETQYF
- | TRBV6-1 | CASSEFIGDRGYEQYF
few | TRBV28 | CASSPAGTSGFTDTQYF
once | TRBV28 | CASRRTGPNTEAFF
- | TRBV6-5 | CASRPVEEYYGYTF
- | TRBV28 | CASSSLTATLSGNTIYF
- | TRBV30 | CAWSEWRGRGYTF
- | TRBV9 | CASSALWGGSYNEQFF
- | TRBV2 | CASSLQGGVTEAFF
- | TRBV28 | CASTIGGGVSYEQYF
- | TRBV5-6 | CASSLEYETSGEETQYF
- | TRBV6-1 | CASSEMAGGNSNQPQHF
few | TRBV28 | CASRQGVANYGYTF
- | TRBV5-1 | CASSPGQDTDTQYF
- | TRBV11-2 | CASSRGGDEQYF
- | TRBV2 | CASSPLTGGLGYTF
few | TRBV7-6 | CASSLGLAGTNEQFF
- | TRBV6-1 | CASSWTVEQSDEQYF
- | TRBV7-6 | CASSRGLGPNQPQHF
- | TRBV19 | CASSIEAGHYEQYF
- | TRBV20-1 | CSASGGETQYF
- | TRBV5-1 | CASSWTGTPNYEQYF
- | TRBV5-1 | CASSAQGTAYYNEQFF
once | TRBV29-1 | CSVPGQANTDTQYF
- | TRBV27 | CASSLGLAASEQYF
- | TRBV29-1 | CSVEGPETGVYEQYF
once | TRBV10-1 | CASSDHNYGYTF
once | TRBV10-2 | CATNQQGAVGTEAFF
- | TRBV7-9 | CASSLARVGNYGYTF
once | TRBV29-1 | CSGGPSRGAQETQYF